A selection of T cell receptor beta chains follows, all from one sample in a study of shared clonotypes between healthy human individuals. Clones were sequenced by immunoSEQ multiplex PCR, and TCRdb holds only the in-frame ones, with some missing. This sample carries roughly 95,000 clones, roughly 50% of them seen once, and the ten largest clones take around 15%. Sequenced sample: PBMCs. These receptors all stem from a woman aged 40-49 years in good health. Some clones in this sample may be carry-over from other donors' samples. CDR3s include the opening cysteine and the closing phenylalanine or tryptophan. The D gene is left open where the match is weak. Not all rows give a size; the values are once, few, many and, for expanded clones, a class.

size	V	D	J	CDR3	DNA
many	TRBV5-4	.	TRBJ2-7	CASSFGGLGEQYF	TGTGCCAGCAGCTTTGGGGGGCTGGGCGAGCAGTACTTC
many	TRBV6-1	.	TRBJ2-7	CASSEQGEDEQYF	TGTGCCAGCAGTGAACAGGGGGAGGACGAGCAGTACTTC
few	TRBV18	TRBD2	TRBJ2-4	CASSPPGLAGLNIQYF	TGTGCCAGCTCACCACCGGGTCTAGCGGGATTGAACATTCAGTACTTC
many	TRBV9	.	TRBJ2-1	CASSATYNEQFF	TGTGCCAGCAGCGCGACCTACAATGAGCAGTTCTTC
.	TRBV30	.	TRBJ1-1	CAWRRQSEAFF	TGTGCCTGGAGACGACAGTCTGAAGCTTTCTTT
.	TRBV10-3	.	TRBJ2-6	CAITGNSGANVLTF	TGTGCCATCACCGGCAACTCTGGGGCCAACGTCCTGACTTTC
few	TRBV4-1	.	TRBJ2-1	CASSRTEGVHNEQFF	TGCGCCAGCAGTCGGACGGAAGGGGTCCACAATGAGCAGTTCTTC
.	TRBV18	.	TRBJ2-3	CASSPLGDTQYF	TGTGCCAGCTCACCGCTGGGTGATACGCAGTATTTT
.	TRBV7-2	.	TRBJ1-2	CASSLVAGQSANYGYTF	TGTGCCAGCAGCTTAGTCGCGGGGCAGTCAGCTAACTATGGCTACACCTTC
many	TRBV6-5	.	TRBJ2-7	CASSYGGAGEQYF	TGTGCCAGCAGTTACGGGGGGGCGGGAGAGCAGTACTTC
.	TRBV7-8	.	TRBJ1-3	CASSFGGSGNTIYF	TGTGCCAGCAGCTTTGGCGGGTCTGGAAACACCATATATTTT
.	TRBV28	.	TRBJ1-3	CASSLVNGNTIYF	TGTGCCAGCAGTTTAGTAAACGGAAACACCATATATTTT
.	TRBV9	.	TRBJ1-2	CASSVEPNSYGYTF	TGTGCCAGCAGCGTTGAACCGAACTCCTATGGCTACACCTTC
.	TRBV2	TRBD1	TRBJ2-7	CASKGTGVSYEQYF	TGTGCCAGCAAGGGGACAGGGGTTTCCTACGAGCAGTACTTC
.	TRBV30	.	TRBJ2-3	CAWSSGVDTQYF	TGTGCCTGGAGTAGCGGAGTAGATACGCAGTATTTT
.	TRBV5-4	.	TRBJ1-2	CASSPQTGQPGYTF	TGTGCCAGCAGCCCCCAGACAGGCCAGCCTGGCTACACCTTC
many	TRBV4-1	.	TRBJ2-7	CASSQQGEQYF	TGCGCCAGCAGCCAACAGGGCGAGCAGTACTTC
.	TRBV5-1	TRBD2	TRBJ2-3	CASSLIAGATDTQYF	TGCGCCAGCAGCTTGATTGCGGGAGCCACAGATACGCAGTATTTT
.	TRBV4-1	TRBD1	TRBJ2-3	CASSQEGRGPDDTQYF	TGCGCCAGCAGCCAAGAGGGCAGGGGGCCTGATGATACGCAGTATTTT
.	TRBV7-2	TRBD1	TRBJ2-5	CASSYRRHRGGTGEETQYF	TGTGCCAGCAGCTATAGACGTCACCGGGGAGGGACAGGGGAAGAGACCCAGTACTTC
once	TRBV4-1	.	TRBJ1-5	CASSQTGWGNQPQHF	TGCGCCAGCAGCCAAACAGGTTGGGGGAATCAGCCCCAGCATTTT
.	TRBV25-1	.	TRBJ1-1	CASSESGTGDTEAFF	TGTGCCAGCAGTGAATCTGGGACGGGGGACACTGAAGCTTTCTTT
few	TRBV30	TRBD1	TRBJ1-4	CAWSGLTGGTNEKLFF	TGTGCCTGGAGTGGCCTCACAGGGGGAACTAATGAAAAACTGTTTTTT
.	TRBV15	TRBD2	TRBJ2-1	CATSKASGRANEQFF	TGTGCCACCAGCAAGGCTAGCGGGAGGGCCAATGAGCAGTTCTTC
.	TRBV30	.	TRBJ2-2	CAWSVRVGGELFF	TGTGCCTGGAGTGTACGGGTTGGCGGGGAGCTGTTTTTT
few	TRBV5-1	TRBD2	TRBJ2-7	CASTGTSGSREQYF	TGCGCCAGCACCGGGACTAGCGGGAGCCGGGAGCAGTACTTC
.	TRBV5-1	TRBD1	TRBJ1-1	CASSALTGTEAFF	TGCGCCAGCAGTGCCCTGACAGGGACTGAAGCTTTCTTT
many	TRBV30	.	TRBJ1-2	CAWSARTELYGYTF	TGTGCCTGGAGTGCTCGGACGGAACTCTATGGCTACACCTTC
few	TRBV7-9	TRBD2	TRBJ2-3	CASSQGREPDTQYF	TGTGCCAGCAGCCAAGGGCGGGAGCCAGATACGCAGTATTTT
few	TRBV2	.	TRBJ1-4	CASSVIRGVREKLFF	TGTGCCAGCAGTGTGATCAGGGGCGTGAGGGAAAAACTGTTTTTT
.	TRBV28	.	TRBJ1-2	CASSSGEDGYTF	TGTGCCAGCAGTTCGGGGGAGGATGGCTACACCTTC
many	TRBV28	.	TRBJ1-5	CASSKRPREPQHF	TGTGCCAGCAGCAAAAGGCCCCGCGAGCCCCAGCATTTT
.	TRBV14	.	TRBJ2-4	CASSQDGGAGNIQYF	TGTGCCAGCAGCCAAGACGGGGGCGCGGGGAACATTCAGTACTTC
.	TRBV2	.	TRBJ1-5	CASRTGTSNQPQHF	TGTGCCAGCAGGACAGGAACTAGCAATCAGCCCCAGCATTTT
.	TRBV30	.	TRBJ1-4	CAWSVLGGALNEKLFF	TGTGCCTGGAGTGTACTTGGTGGCGCCCTTAATGAAAAACTGTTTTTT
.	TRBV7-9	.	TRBJ1-1	CASSLVGANTEAFF	TGTGCCAGCAGCTTAGTAGGCGCCAACACTGAAGCTTTCTTT
.	TRBV7-9	.	TRBJ1-1	CASSSAGRQNTEAFF	TGTGCCAGCAGCTCCGCCGGACGGCAAAACACTGAAGCTTTCTTT
many	TRBV5-6	TRBD2	TRBJ2-7	CASREAGGSYEQYF	TGTGCCAGCAGGGAAGCGGGAGGATCCTACGAGCAGTACTTC
.	TRBV6-6	.	TRBJ1-1	CASSYTENTEAFF	TGTGCCAGCAGTTACACCGAGAACACTGAAGCTTTCTTT
few	TRBV30	TRBD2	TRBJ2-5	CAWSNGLAAQETQYF	TGTGCCTGGAGTAATGGACTAGCGGCCCAAGAGACCCAGTACTTC
many	TRBV25-1	.	TRBJ1-5	CASSGFSNQPQHF	TGTGCCAGCAGTGGGTTTAGCAATCAGCCCCAGCATTTT
many	TRBV2	TRBD2	TRBJ2-7	CASSLTSGLLYEQYF	TGTGCCAGCAGTTTGACTAGCGGCCTACTTTACGAGCAGTACTTC
many	TRBV19	TRBD2	TRBJ2-7	CASSIASGGLYEQYF	TGTGCCAGTAGTATCGCTAGCGGGGGACTATACGAGCAGTACTTC